The 28 T cell receptor beta chains below come from one sample, sequenced in a study of OX40 agonist ivuxolimab in advanced cancers. The repertoire was sequenced with immunoSEQ multiplex PCR; TCRdb's copy has only in-frame clones and lacks some. The sample includes roughly 45,000 clones, nearly 80% of them seen just once. Here the sequenced sample was CD4+ or CD8+ T cells sorted from blood, taken in a trial of the OX40 agonist ivuxolimab. The receptors originated from an adult with an advanced solid tumor such as melanoma, head and neck, liver or kidney cancer.

The V and J genes are TRBV5-1 and TRBJ1-2; D is unresolved. The CDR3 extends over 16 amino acids. The V gene lost 3 bases and the J gene lost 4 bases, with 19 bases spanning the gap. CDR1 SGHRS and CDR2 YFSETQ come from the germline V gene. CDR3 DNA sequence: TGCGCCAGCAGCTCGGATTCAGGCGGCCTATCCTATGGCTACACCTTC. Protein product: CASSSDSGGLSYGYTF.

The rearrangement uses TRBV10-1 and TRBJ2-2; TRBD2 is a possible D gene (6 bases). V lost 7 bases and J 6 bases, leaving 12 bases between the germline ends. Germline loops: CDR1 WNHNN, CDR2 SYGVQD (reference sequence). This CDR3 spans 13 amino acids. The CDR3 loop reads CASNVGTSGELFF. As DNA, the CDR3 is TGCGCCAGCAACGTCGGGACTTCCGGGGAGCTGTTTTTT.

The chain combines TRBV7-9 with TRBJ2-7; the D gene is possibly TRBD1 (6 bases). The CDR3 spans 14 residues. Germline CDR1 SEHNR, CDR2 FQNEAQ (reference sequence). V gave up 3 bases and J gave up 3 bases, with 12 bases separating them. DNA for the CDR3: TGTGCCAGCAGCTTTAACAGGGCCGGCTACGAGCAGTACTTC. This sequence encodes CASSFNRAGYEQYF. Full variable domain (missing parts from reference TRBV7-9 and TRBJ2-7): DTGVSQNPRHKITKRGQNVTFRCDPISEHNRLYWYRQTLGQGPEFLTYFQNEAQLEKSRLLSDRFSAERPKGSFSTLEIQRTEQGDSAMYLCASSFNRAGYEQYFGPGTRLTVT.

Concerning this clone itself: The sample holds other DNA sequences that translate to the same CDR3. The chain recombines TRBV9 with TRBJ2-1; 10 bases line up with TRBD2. The germline V gene encodes CDR1 SGDLS and CDR2 YYNGEE. CDR3 length: 16 residues. J was trimmed by 0 bases and V by 3 bases; bases with no gene match: 3. The CDR3 nucleotides are TGTGCCAGCAGCGCCCCTAGCGGGAGCTCCTACAATGAGCAGTTCTTC. Encoded protein: CASSAPSGSSYNEQFF.

The chain joins TRBV19 to TRBJ2-7; 9 bases line up with TRBD1. The CDR3 runs 15 residues. J lost 3 bases, V lost 7 bases, and 10 bases had no gene match. The germline gives CDR1 LNHDA, CDR2 SQIVND (reference sequence). CDR3 sequence: CASTTDRGFGYEQYF. The CDR3 region has the DNA TGTGCCAGTACTACGGACAGGGGATTTGGCTACGAGCAGTACTTC.

V gene TRBV12-5 combines with J gene TRBJ2-5, with D perhaps matching TRBD1 (6 bases). The J call may be wrong; the DNA end is better matched by TRBJ2-7. The CDR3 sequence is 16 residues long. Looked up from germline, CDR1 is LGHNT and CDR2 is FRNRAP. In nucleotides, the CDR3 is TGTGCTAGTGGTTTGCTAACCACGGGACAAACTTACGAGCAGTACTTC. It translates to CASGLLTTGQTYEQYF.

The chain uses TRBV30 and TRBJ1-5; 9 nucleotides match TRBD1. Germline CDR1 is GTSNPN and CDR2 is SVGIG (reference sequence). CDR3 size: 15 residues. V lost 2 bases to trimming and J lost 1 base; unmatched junction nucleotides: 3. The CDR3, as DNA: TGTGCCTGGAGTAGGGGACAGGGAAGCAATCAGCCCCAGCATTTT. Translated, it gives CAWSRGQGSNQPQHF.

The chain is built from TRBV5-4 and TRBJ2-1, with TRBD2 identical over 7 bases. Per germline, CDR1 SGHNT and CDR2 YYREEE (reference sequence). The CDR3 length is 14 residues. With 0 bases clipped from V and 8 bases from J, the junction kept 5 bases outside the gene matches. Here the CDR3 DNA reads TGTGCCAGCAGCTTGGACGGGGGGTTGCATGAGCAGTTCTTC. Translation gives CASSLDGGLHEQFF.

The chain links TRBV6-6 to TRBJ2-7, with D possibly called TRBD1 or TRBD2 (5 bases each). The CDR3 spans 14 residues. Germline CDR1 and CDR2: MNHNY and SVGAGI (reference sequence). V was trimmed by 7 bases and J by 2 bases, leaving 15 bases between them. The CDR3 protein is CASTSTGTTYEQYF. The CDR3 DNA follows: TGTGCCAGCACCTCGACGGGGACGACCTACGAGCAGTACTTC.

The chain recombines TRBV29-1 with TRBJ2-5; 10 bases line up with TRBD2. From germline, CDR1 is SQVTM and CDR2 ANQGSEA. Unmatched junction bases numbered 5, after V lost 3 bases and J lost 4 bases. The CDR3 loop spans 14 amino acids. In DNA, the CDR3 is TGCAGCGTTGAGCTAGCGGGAGTGGTAGAGACCCAGTACTTC. Its translation: CSVELAGVVETQYF.

The V gene is TRBV29-1, the J gene TRBJ2-6; D remains ambiguous. V lost 7 bases to trimming and J lost 1 base, with 5 bases between them. The CDR3 is made up of 12 amino acids. Germline values: CDR1 SQVTM, CDR2 ANQGSEA. CDR3 nucleotides: TGCAGCGGGGGTTCTGGGGCCAACGTCCTGACTTTC. It specifies CSGGSGANVLTF.

This clone showed up just a few times. The rearrangement joins TRBV7-8 to TRBJ2-3; perhaps TRBD2 as D (6 bases). The CDR3 runs 16 residues. With 6 bases removed from V and 2 bases from J, the gap between germline ends came to 18 bases. CDR1 SGHVS and CDR2 FQNEAQ come from the germline V gene. The CDR3 DNA is TGTGCCAGCAGTTCAGGTGCATGGCGGGACACAGATACGCAGTATTTT. Its translation: CASSSGAWRDTDTQYF.

The rearrangement uses TRBV2 and TRBJ1-1; D not resolved. The CDR3 covers 12 residues. V was cut by 6 bases and J by 6 bases, with 11 bases left in between. Germline values: CDR1 SNHLY, CDR2 FYNNEI. Written as DNA, the CDR3 is TGTGCCAGCAGAAATCCAGCGCCTGAAGCTTTCTTT. It specifies CASRNPAPEAFF.

The rearrangement uses TRBV12-5 and TRBJ2-3, with a tentative D call TRBD1 (6 bases). This CDR3 comprises 12 residues. Deletions cut 9 bases from V and 0 bases from J, with 7 bases between. In germline, CDR1 is LGHNT, CDR2 FRNRAP. This CDR3 is CASGTSTDTQYF. The CDR3 DNA reads as TGTGCTAGCGGGACAAGCACAGATACGCAGTATTTT.

The V call is TRBV10-2, the J call TRBJ2-7; D is unclear. Trimming cost V 6 bases and J 2 bases, with 5 bases left between them. The CDR3 is made up of 11 amino acids. Germline-derived CDR1 and CDR2 are WSHSY and SAAADI. This chain's CDR3 is CASSPTYEQYF. CDR3 coding DNA: TGCGCCAGCAGCCCCACCTACGAGCAGTACTTC.

This sequence joins TRBV5-5 and TRBJ2-5; perhaps D is TRBD1 or TRBD2 (5 bases each). The V gene lost 0 bases and the J gene lost 0 bases, with 9 bases spanning the gap. Germline V gene lookup returns CDR1 SGHKS and CDR2 YYEKEE (reference sequence). The CDR3 sequence is 15 residues long. CDR3 sequence reads: CASSLVGTYQETQYF. As DNA, the CDR3 is TGTGCCAGCAGCTTGGTCGGGACGTACCAAGAGACCCAGTACTTC.

The chain links TRBV27 to TRBJ1-1; 8 positions agree with TRBD1. V dropped 6 bases and J dropped 1; count of bases not matched to a gene: 10. The CDR3 covers 16 residues. The germline CDR1 and CDR2 sequences are MNHEY and SMNVEV (reference sequence). The chain's CDR3 is CASSQDRDQKNTEAFF. DNA of the CDR3: TGTGCCAGCAGCCAGGACAGGGATCAAAAGAACACTGAAGCTTTCTTT.

The chain combines TRBV6-1 with TRBJ1-2; D not resolved. V lost 1 base and J lost 6, with 9 bases in between. This CDR3 region has 13 residues. Germline V gene data show CDR1 as MNHNS and CDR2 as SASEGT. CDR3 sequence: CASSEGNRHGYTF. The CDR3, as DNA: TGTGCCAGCAGTGAAGGTAACAGACATGGCTACACCTTC.

The chain recombines TRBV19 with TRBJ2-1, with no clear D. V was trimmed by 3 bases and J by 7 bases, leaving 10 bases between them. Germline assignment: CDR1 LNHDA and CDR2 SQIVND (reference sequence). This CDR3 comprises 13 residues. This chain's CDR3 is CASSIGSWNEQFF. CDR3 sequence (DNA): TGTGCCAGTAGTATTGGTAGTTGGAATGAGCAGTTCTTC.

The rearrangement links TRBV6-1 to TRBJ2-1; D unclear. V shed 1 base and J shed 10 bases, with 2 bases lying between them. The CDR3 is 10 residues long. In germline, CDR1 is MNHNS, CDR2 SASEGT. CDR3 sequence: CASSEVEQFF. CDR3 nucleotide sequence: TGTGCCAGCAGTGAAGTCGAGCAGTTCTTC.

V and J are TRBV19 and TRBJ1-1; D unresolved. V dropped 6 bases and J dropped 5 bases, with 10 bases sitting between them. Looked up from germline, CDR1 is LNHDA and CDR2 is SQIVND (reference sequence). The CDR3 loop spans 12 amino acids. Here the CDR3 DNA reads TGTGCCAGTAGCCGGCGCGAAACTGAAGCTTTCTTT. Amino acids: CASSRRETEAFF. Full variable domain (rest looked up from reference TRBV19 and TRBJ1-1): DGGITQSPKYLFRKEGQNVTLSCEQNLNHDAMYWYRQDPGQGLRLIYYSQIVNDFQKGDIAEGYSVSREKKESFPLTVTSAQKNPTAFYLCASSRRETEAFFGQGTRLTVV.

This chain connects TRBV7-8 to TRBJ2-7, with D possibly being TRBD1 or TRBD2 (5 bases each). Germline loops: CDR1 SGHVS, CDR2 FQNEAQ. The CDR3 is made up of 14 amino acids. Trimming stripped 4 bases from V and 0 bases from J, with 10 bases between. CDR3 region: CASSSWDGSYEQYF. The CDR3 nucleotides are TGTGCCAGCAGCTCTTGGGACGGCTCCTACGAGCAGTACTTC.

The chain carries TRBV19 and TRBJ2-6; D uncertain. CDR1 LNHDA and CDR2 SQIVND come from the germline V gene (reference sequence). V lost 5 bases and J lost 0, with 8 bases in between. The CDR3 is 15 residues long. Written as DNA, the CDR3 is TGTGCCAGTAGTCCTGGAAACTCTGGGGCCAACGTCCTGACTTTC. Its translation is CASSPGNSGANVLTF.

The rearrangement links TRBV19 to TRBJ2-6; D gene ambiguous. CDR1 is LNHDA and CDR2 is SQIVND in the germline V gene (reference sequence). The CDR3 runs to 17 residues. Deletions cut 6 bases from V and 0 bases from J, with 15 bases between. The CDR3 DNA reads TGTGCCAGTAGGTTCGGCGGTTTTTACTCTGGGGCCAACGTCCTGACTTTC. This gives the protein CASRFGGFYSGANVLTF.

The rearrangement joins TRBV5-6 to TRBJ2-3; 11 nucleotides align to TRBD2. The CDR3 totals 15 residues. Trimming removed 0 bases from V and 3 bases from J; junction bases left unmatched: 0. CDR1 is SGHDT, CDR2 YYEEEE, per germline. CDR3 amino acids: CASSLGLAGTDTQYF. DNA for the CDR3: TGTGCCAGCAGCTTGGGACTAGCGGGGACAGATACGCAGTATTTT.

The chain carries TRBV7-9 and TRBJ2-7; 7 bases align to TRBD1. In germline, CDR1 is SEHNR, CDR2 FQNEAQ (reference sequence). This CDR3 comprises 13 residues. Trimming cost V 3 bases and J 3 bases; bases outside gene matches: 2. CDR3 in amino acids: CASSFRDSYEQYF. In DNA, the CDR3 is TGTGCCAGCAGCTTCCGGGACAGCTACGAGCAGTACTTC. The whole variable domain, filled in from reference TRBV7-9 and TRBJ2-7, reads DTGVSQNPRHKITKRGQNVTFRCDPISEHNRLYWYRQTLGQGPEFLTYFQNEAQLEKSRLLSDRFSAERPKGSFSTLEIQRTEQGDSAMYLCASSFRDSYEQYFGPGTRLTVT.

The chain couples TRBV6-1 to TRBJ1-3; D perhaps matches TRBD1 (6 bases). The germline V gene encodes CDR1 MNHNS and CDR2 SASEGT. The CDR3 extends over 14 amino acids. Trimming took off 8 bases at V and 8 bases at J, with 19 bases between the two ends. Here the CDR3 reads CASRSFHREDTIYF. CDR3 DNA sequence: TGTGCCAGCCGATCGTTCCACAGGGAGGACACCATATATTTT.

The rearrangement uses TRBV4-2 and TRBJ2-3; 7 bases match TRBD1. V gave up 4 bases and J gave up 5 bases; unmatched junction bases: 12. CDR3 size: 16 residues. Looked up from germline, CDR1 is LGHNA and CDR2 is YNFKEQ. CDR3 residues: CASSLLSTGVEDTQYF. As DNA, the CDR3 is TGTGCCAGCAGCCTTTTAAGCACAGGGGTCGAAGATACGCAGTATTTT.